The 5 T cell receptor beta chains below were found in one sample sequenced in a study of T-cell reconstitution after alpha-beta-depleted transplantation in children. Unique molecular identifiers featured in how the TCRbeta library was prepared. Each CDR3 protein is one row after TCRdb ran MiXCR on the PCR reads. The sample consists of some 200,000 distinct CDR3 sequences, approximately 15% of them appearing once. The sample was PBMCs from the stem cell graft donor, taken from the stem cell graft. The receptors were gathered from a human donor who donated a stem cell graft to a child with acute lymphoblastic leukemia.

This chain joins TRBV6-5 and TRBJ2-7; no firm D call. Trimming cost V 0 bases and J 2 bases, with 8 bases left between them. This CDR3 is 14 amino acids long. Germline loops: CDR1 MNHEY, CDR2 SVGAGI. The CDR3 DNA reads TGTGCCAGCAGTTACTCAGCAGAAACCTACGAGCAGTACTTC. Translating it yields CASSYSAETYEQYF.

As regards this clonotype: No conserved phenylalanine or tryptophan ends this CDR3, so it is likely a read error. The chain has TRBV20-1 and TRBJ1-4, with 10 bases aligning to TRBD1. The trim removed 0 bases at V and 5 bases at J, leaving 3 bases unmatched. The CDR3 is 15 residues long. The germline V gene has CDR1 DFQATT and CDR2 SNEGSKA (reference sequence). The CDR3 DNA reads TGCAGTGCTAGAGATAAGGGACAGGGGAATGAAAAACTGTTTTTG. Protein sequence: CSARDKGQGNEKLFL.

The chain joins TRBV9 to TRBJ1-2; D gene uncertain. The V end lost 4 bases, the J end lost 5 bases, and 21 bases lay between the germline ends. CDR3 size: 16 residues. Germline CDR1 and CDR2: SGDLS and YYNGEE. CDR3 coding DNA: TGTGCCAGCAGCCTTCGGTGGAGCAGAAAAGAATATGGCTACACCTTC. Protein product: CASSLRWSRKEYGYTF.

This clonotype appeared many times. This chain's CDR3 is CASSPYNEQFF. DNA of the CDR3: TGTGCCAGCAGCCCCTACAATGAGCAGTTCTTC. J is TRBJ2-1 and V is TRBV11-2; D is undetermined. Looked up from germline, CDR1 is SGHAT and CDR2 is FQNNGV. Trimming left V 5 bases short and J 2 bases short, with 1 base between. The CDR3 runs to 11 residues.

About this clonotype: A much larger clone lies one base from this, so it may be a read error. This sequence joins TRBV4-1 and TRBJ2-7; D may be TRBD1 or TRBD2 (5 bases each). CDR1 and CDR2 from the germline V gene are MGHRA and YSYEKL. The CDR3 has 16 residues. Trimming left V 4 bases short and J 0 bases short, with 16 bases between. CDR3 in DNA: TGCGCCAGCAGCCCAGACAACCGGGACGGCTCCTACGAGCAGTACTTC. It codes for CASSPDNRDGSYEQYF.